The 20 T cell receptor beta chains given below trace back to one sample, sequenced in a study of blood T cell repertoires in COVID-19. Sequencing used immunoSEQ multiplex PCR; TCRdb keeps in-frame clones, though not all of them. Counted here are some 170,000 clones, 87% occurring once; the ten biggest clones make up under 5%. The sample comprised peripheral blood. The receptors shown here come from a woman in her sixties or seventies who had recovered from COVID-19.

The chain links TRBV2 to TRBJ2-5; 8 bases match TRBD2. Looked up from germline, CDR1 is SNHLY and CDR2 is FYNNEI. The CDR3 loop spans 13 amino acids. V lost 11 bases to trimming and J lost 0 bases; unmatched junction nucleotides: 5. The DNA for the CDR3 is TGTGCCGGGGGACTAGGTTACCAAGAGACCCAGTACTTC. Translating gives CAGGLGYQETQYF. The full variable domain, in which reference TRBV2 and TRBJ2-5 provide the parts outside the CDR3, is EPEVTQTPSHQVTQMGQEVILRCVPISNHLYFYWYRQILGQKVEFLVSFYNNEISEKSEIFDDQFSVERPDGSNFTLKIRSTKLEDSAMYFCAGGLGYQETQYFGPGTRLLVL.

The CDR3 DNA reads TGCGCCAGCAGCCAACAGGGGGCAGGGAGCACTGAAGCTTTCTTT. Translation: CASSQQGAGSTEAFF. The rearrangement joins TRBV4-3 to TRBJ1-1; 8 nucleotides agree with TRBD1. V lost 2 bases to trimming and J lost 4 bases; unmatched junction nucleotides: 6. This CDR3 is built from 15 residues. CDR1 and CDR2 (germline): LGHNA, YSLEER.

The CDR3 nucleotides read TGTGCCAGCAGTTCCCCTCCCTCGGGACTCTATGGCTACACCTTC. Amino acid sequence: CASSSPPSGLYGYTF. J is TRBJ1-2 and V is TRBV27; maybe TRBD1 (5 bases). Trimming took off 4 bases at V and 4 bases at J, with 16 bases between the two ends. CDR1 and CDR2 (germline): MNHEY, SMNVEV (reference sequence). The CDR3 is 15 residues long.

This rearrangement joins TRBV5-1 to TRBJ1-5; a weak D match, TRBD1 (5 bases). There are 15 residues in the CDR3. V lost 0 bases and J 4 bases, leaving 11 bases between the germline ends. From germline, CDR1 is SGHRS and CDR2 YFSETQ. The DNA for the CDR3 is TGCGCCAGCAGCTTGGTCGGAGGGGCTAATCAGCCCCAGCATTTT. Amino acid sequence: CASSLVGGANQPQHF.

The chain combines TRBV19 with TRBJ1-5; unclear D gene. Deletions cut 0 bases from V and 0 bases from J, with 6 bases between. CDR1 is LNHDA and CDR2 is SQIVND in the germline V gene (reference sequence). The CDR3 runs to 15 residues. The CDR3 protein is CASSIESISNQPQHF. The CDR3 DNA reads TGTGCCAGTAGTATAGAATCAATTAGCAATCAGCCCCAGCATTTT.

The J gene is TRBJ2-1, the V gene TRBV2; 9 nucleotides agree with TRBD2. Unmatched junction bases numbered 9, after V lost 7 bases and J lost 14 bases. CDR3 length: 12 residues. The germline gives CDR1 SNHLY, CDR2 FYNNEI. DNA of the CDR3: TGTGCCAGCATAGCGCTAGCGGGGAGGAAGTTCTTC. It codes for CASIALAGRKFF.

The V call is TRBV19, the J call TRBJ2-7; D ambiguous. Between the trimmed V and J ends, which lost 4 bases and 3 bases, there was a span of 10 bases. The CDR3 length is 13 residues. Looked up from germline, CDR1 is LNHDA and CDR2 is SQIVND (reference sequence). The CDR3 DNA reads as TGTGCCAGTAGTACGTGGCCTGACTACGAGCAGTACTTC. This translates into CASSTWPDYEQYF.

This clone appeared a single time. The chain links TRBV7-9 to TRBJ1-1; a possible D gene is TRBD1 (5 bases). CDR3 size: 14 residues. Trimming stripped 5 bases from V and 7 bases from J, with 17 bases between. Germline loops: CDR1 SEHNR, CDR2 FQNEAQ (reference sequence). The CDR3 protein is CASSPSRALGEAFF. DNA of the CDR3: TGTGCCAGCAGCCCGAGCAGGGCTTTGGGTGAAGCTTTCTTT.

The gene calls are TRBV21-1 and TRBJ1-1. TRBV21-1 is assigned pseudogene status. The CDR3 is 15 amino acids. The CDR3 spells CASSKSRGMNTEAFF. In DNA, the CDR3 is TGTGCCAGCAGCAAATCGAGAGGGATGAACACTGAAGCTTTCTTT.

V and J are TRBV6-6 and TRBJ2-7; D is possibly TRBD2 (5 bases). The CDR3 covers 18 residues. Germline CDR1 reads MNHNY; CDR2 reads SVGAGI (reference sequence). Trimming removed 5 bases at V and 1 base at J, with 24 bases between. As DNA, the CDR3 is TGTGCCAGCAGTCTATCCCCAAGGAAAGCGGTCCTTTCCTACGAGCAGTACTTC. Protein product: CASSLSPRKAVLSYEQYF.

The CDR3: CASSAYSSYEQYF. The CDR3 DNA follows: TGTGCCAGCAGTGCTTATAGCTCCTACGAGCAGTACTTC. The V call is TRBV25-1, the J call TRBJ2-7; D is ambiguous. Deletions cut 4 bases from V and 0 bases from J, with 7 bases between. The germline CDR1 and CDR2 sequences are MGHDK and SYGVNS. The CDR3 spans 13 residues.

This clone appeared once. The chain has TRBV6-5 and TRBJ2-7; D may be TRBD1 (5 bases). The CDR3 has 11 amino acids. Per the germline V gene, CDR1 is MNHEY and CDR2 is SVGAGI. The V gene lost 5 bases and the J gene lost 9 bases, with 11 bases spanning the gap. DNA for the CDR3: TGTGCCAGCAGTCGACAGAATCCGCAGTACTTC. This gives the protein CASSRQNPQYF.

The CDR3 loop is CASSSGQGATGELFF. In DNA form, the CDR3 reads TGCGCCAGCAGCTCCGGACAGGGGGCGACCGGGGAGCTGTTTTTT. This sequence joins TRBV5-1 and TRBJ2-2, with 11 bases identical to TRBD1. Germline V gives CDR1 SGHRS, CDR2 YFSETQ. V trimming: 3 bases; J trimming: 5 bases; junction bases outside the gene matches: 3. CDR3 length: 15 amino acids.

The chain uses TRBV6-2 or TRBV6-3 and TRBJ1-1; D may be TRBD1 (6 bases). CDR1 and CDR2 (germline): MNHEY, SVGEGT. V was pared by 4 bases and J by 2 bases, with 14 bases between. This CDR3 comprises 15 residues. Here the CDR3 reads CASSLQGRGNTEAFF. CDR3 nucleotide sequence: TGTGCCAGCAGTTTACAGGGTCGAGGAAACACTGAAGCTTTCTTT.

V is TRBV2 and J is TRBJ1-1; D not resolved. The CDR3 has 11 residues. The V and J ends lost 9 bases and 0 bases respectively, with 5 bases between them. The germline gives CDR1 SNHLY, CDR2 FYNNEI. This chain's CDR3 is CASFMNTEAFF. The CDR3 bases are TGTGCCAGTTTCATGAACACTGAAGCTTTCTTT.

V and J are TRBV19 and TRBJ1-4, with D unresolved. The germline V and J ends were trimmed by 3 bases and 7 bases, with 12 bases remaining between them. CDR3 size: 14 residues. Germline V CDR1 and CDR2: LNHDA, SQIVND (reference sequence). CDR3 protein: CASSIRVGGEKLFF. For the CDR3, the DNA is TGTGCCAGTAGTATCCGGGTCGGCGGTGAAAAACTGTTTTTT.

The CDR3 DNA reads TGTGCCAGCTCAAGTCCTAGCGGAGACAATGAGCAGTTCTTC. Protein sequence: CASSSPSGDNEQFF. This chain connects TRBV18 to TRBJ2-1, with TRBD2 matching 7 bases. The CDR3 has 14 amino acids. V was pared by 5 bases and J by 5 bases, with 6 bases of the junction left unmatched. Germline lookup yields CDR1 KGHSH and CDR2 LQKENI. Filled out from reference TRBV18 and TRBJ2-1, the complete variable domain reads NAGVMQNPRHLVRRRGQEARLRCSPMKGHSHVYWYRQLPEEGLKFMVYLQKENIIDESGMPKERFSAEFPKEGPSILRIQQVVRGDSAAYFCASSSPSGDNEQFFGPGTRLTVL.

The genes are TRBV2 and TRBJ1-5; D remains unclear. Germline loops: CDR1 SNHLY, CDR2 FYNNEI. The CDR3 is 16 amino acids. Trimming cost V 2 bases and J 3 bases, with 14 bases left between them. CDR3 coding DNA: TGTGCCAGCAGTGAAAACATCCCCTTACCCAATCAGCCCCAGCATTTT. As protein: CASSENIPLPNQPQHF. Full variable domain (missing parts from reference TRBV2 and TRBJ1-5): EPEVTQTPSHQVTQMGQEVILRCVPISNHLYFYWYRQILGQKVEFLVSFYNNEISEKSEIFDDQFSVERPDGSNFTLKIRSTKLEDSAMYFCASSENIPLPNQPQHFGDGTRLSIL.

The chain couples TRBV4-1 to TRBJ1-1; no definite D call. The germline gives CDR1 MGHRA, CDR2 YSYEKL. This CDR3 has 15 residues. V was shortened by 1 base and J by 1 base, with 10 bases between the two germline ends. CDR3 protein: CASSQAASSNTEAFF. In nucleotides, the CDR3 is TGCGCCAGCAGCCAAGCTGCAAGCTCGAACACTGAAGCTTTCTTT.

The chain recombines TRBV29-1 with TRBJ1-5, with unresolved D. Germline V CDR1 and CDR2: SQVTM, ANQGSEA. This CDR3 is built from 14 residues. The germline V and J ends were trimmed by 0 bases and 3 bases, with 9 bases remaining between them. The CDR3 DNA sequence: TGCAGCGTTGAAGATGCGAGGCTCAATCAGCCCCAGCATTTT. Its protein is CSVEDARLNQPQHF. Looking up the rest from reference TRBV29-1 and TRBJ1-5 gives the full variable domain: SAVISQKPSRDICQRGTSLTIQCQVDSQVTMMFWYRQQPGQSLTLIATANQGSEATYESGFVIDKFPISRPNLTFSTLTVSNMSPEDSSIYLCSVEDARLNQPQHFGDGTRLSIL.